These 6 T cell receptor beta chains originate from one sample sequenced in a study of cytomegalovirus exposure and HLA in healthy donors. PCR was performed using 60 Vbeta and 13 Jbeta primers. Data came from immunoSEQ multiplex PCR; TCRdb stores just in-frame clones and leaves some out. The table shows more than 60,000 clones, with nearly 80% occurring only once. The sequencing sample was made of PBMCs. Every receptor here comes from a woman aged 40 to 50 in good health and CMV-seropositive.

This sequence joins TRBV11-2 and TRBJ2-3, with 8 bases that match TRBD1. Germline values: CDR1 SGHAT, CDR2 FQNNGV. The CDR3 is 16 amino acids. J gave up 5 bases and V 7 bases, and 14 bases lay outside the gene matches. The CDR3 spells CASTEGGRGQLDTQYF. CDR3 nucleotides: TGTGCCAGCACCGAGGGGGGCAGGGGGCAGTTAGATACGCAGTATTTT.

The chain is built from TRBV6-6 and TRBJ1-5; no firm D call. V lost 8 bases to trimming and J lost 13 bases, with 9 bases between them. Germline CDR1 and CDR2: MNHNY and SVGAGI (reference sequence). The CDR3 sequence is 9 residues long. CDR3 region: CASSLEQHF. In DNA, the CDR3 is TGTGCCAGCTCACTAGAGCAGCATTTT.

The J gene is TRBJ1-2, the V gene TRBV28; D not resolved. Trimming stripped 8 bases from V and 4 bases from J, with 11 bases between. The length of the CDR3 is 12 residues. Germline loops: CDR1 MDHEN, CDR2 SYDVKM. CDR3 nucleotide sequence: TGTGCCAGCGGTACCTCGGGCTATGGCTACACCTTC. Translation: CASGTSGYGYTF.

The chain employs TRBV19 and TRBJ1-6, with unresolved D. Trimming left V 5 bases short and J 3 bases short, with 8 bases between. CDR1 and CDR2 (germline): LNHDA, SQIVND (reference sequence). This CDR3 region has 14 residues. Here the CDR3 reads CASSFPHYNSPLHF. The CDR3 region has the DNA TGTGCCAGTAGTTTTCCCCACTATAATTCACCCCTCCACTTT.

The CDR3 DNA reads as TGTGCCAGCAGCCAAGAGACGACAGGTGGTGAGCAGTTCTTC. Translated: CASSQETTGGEQFF. The chain joins TRBV4-2 to TRBJ2-1; D may be TRBD1 (6 bases). The CDR3 is 14 amino acids. With 0 bases removed from V and 9 bases from J, the gap between germline ends came to 12 bases. Germline V CDR1 and CDR2: LGHNA, YNFKEQ.

This clone was observed a single time. The V call is TRBV11-1, the J call TRBJ1-1; TRBD1 aligns across 8 bases. The length of the CDR3 is 11 residues. With V trimmed by 5 bases and J by 10 bases, 3 bases remained unmatched. Germline-derived CDR1 and CDR2 are SGHAT and FQDESV (reference sequence). CDR3 sequence: CASSTTGAAFF. DNA for the CDR3: TGTGCCAGCAGCACGACAGGGGCAGCTTTCTTT. Based on the CDR3 plus reference TRBV11-1 and TRBJ1-1, the full variable domain is EAEVAQSPRYKITEKSQAVAFWCDPISGHATLYWYRQILGQGPELLVQFQDESVVDDSQLPKDRFSAERLKGVDSTLKIQPAELGDSAMYLCASSTTGAAFFGQGTRLTVV.